The T cell receptor (beta chain) described here comes from a study of T cells after yellow fever vaccination. Regarding the study as a whole: Highly abundant clonotypes carried over from the bulk population could end up in FACS-sorted repertoires as contaminants.

TCRdb recomputed calls from the 5' RACE reads with MiXCR, one row per CDR3 protein. The data contain roughly 340,000 distinct CDR3 sequences, 8.7% of them singletons. In its sample, this clonotype was seen many times. Antigen unknown. The CDR3 is 12 amino acids. The germline V gene encodes CDR1 MGHDK and CDR2 SYGVNS. The V gene lost 5 bases and the J gene lost 10 bases, with 14 bases spanning the gap. This sequence joins TRBV25-1 and TRBJ1-1; a possible D gene is TRBD1 (6 bases). Source: PBMCs, taken on the day of the first yellow fever vaccination. This TCR was sampled from a man aged 18-30 years who received the YFV17D yellow fever vaccine. In nucleotides, the CDR3 is TGTGCCAGCAGTTCACAGGGAAACACAGCTTTCTTT. Its translation: CASSSQGNTAFF.